This T cell receptor (beta chain) was recorded in a study of blood T cells in healthy people across ages. Comments on this clonotype: Its antigen is as yet unknown.

The CDR3 runs to 14 residues. CDR1 and CDR2 from the germline V gene are LGHNA and YNFKEQ. V shed 1 base, J shed 10 bases, and the junction held 1 base outside the gene matches. Study-wide results and limits: PBMCs were not sorted, which prevented a conclusive comparison of naive versus antigen-experienced cells.

The donors, aged about 6 to 90, were healthy Caucasians from Russia. A second PCR, run for roughly 7 to 11 cycles, used a sample-barcoded 5' primer plus a J-beta primer mix. Each CDR3 protein gets one entry after TCRdb re-called the 5' RACE reads with MiXCR. This table holds approximately 730,000 distinct CDR3 sequences, approximately 39% found once. The specimen sequenced was blood. The clonotype comes from a woman aged 60-75 years in good health. The chain recombines TRBV4-2 with TRBJ2-1; 13 bases line up with TRBD2. CDR3 sequence (DNA): TGTGCCAGCAGCCAAGCACTAGCGGGGGGGGAGCAGTTCTTC. Its translation is CASSQALAGGEQFF.